The rows below give T cell receptor beta chains drawn from one sample of a study of response to subunit inactivated influenza vaccine. TCRdb reprocessed the RT-PCR reads with MiXCR, giving one entry per CDR3 protein. The table shows some 480,000 distinct CDR3 sequences, with 11% occurring only once. The material was PBMCs from blood, obtained more than 35 days after vaccination. These receptors were obtained from a man between 45 and 60 years old who received an inactivated influenza vaccine. Each CDR3 is given with its conserved first and last residue. The D gene is left open where the match is weak. Size is stated for part of the rows, as once, few or many counts, or as a class when the clone is expanded.

j_call: TRBJ1-2; d_call: -; v_call: TRBV27; clone_size: many; cdr3_aa: CASSFDVGGGYTF; cdr3_nt: TGTGCCAGCAGTTTTGATGTGGGAGGTGGCTACACCTTC
j_call: TRBJ1-1; d_call: TRBD1; v_call: TRBV20-1; clone_size: many; cdr3_aa: CSAAGGVNTEAFF; cdr3_nt: TGCAGTGCCGCAGGGGGCGTAAACACTGAAGCTTTCTTT
j_call: TRBJ2-7; d_call: -; v_call: TRBV15; clone_size: few; cdr3_aa: CATSRWDNSYEQYF; cdr3_nt: TGTGCCACCAGCAGGTGGGACAACTCCTACGAGCAGTACTTC
j_call: TRBJ2-3; d_call: TRBD1; v_call: TRBV20-1; clone_size: few; cdr3_aa: CSATQTGADTQYF; cdr3_nt: TGCAGTGCTACTCAGACAGGGGCAGATACGCAGTATTTT
j_call: TRBJ2-5; d_call: -; v_call: TRBV5-6; clone_size: -; cdr3_aa: CASSIRRGETQYF; cdr3_nt: TGTGCCAGCAGCATTCGAAGAGGGGAGACCCAGTACTTC
j_call: TRBJ2-3; d_call: -; v_call: TRBV11-2; clone_size: -; cdr3_aa: CASSKGAGASTDTQYF; cdr3_nt: TGTGCCAGCAGCAAAGGGGCTGGGGCGAGCACAGATACGCAGTATTTT
j_call: TRBJ2-3; d_call: -; v_call: TRBV12-3/TRBV12-4; clone_size: -; cdr3_aa: CASSLGGGTYTQYF; cdr3_nt: TGTGCCAGCAGTCTGGGGGGAGGCACATATACGCAGTATTTT
j_call: TRBJ1-1; d_call: -; v_call: TRBV12-3/TRBV12-4; clone_size: many; cdr3_aa: CASSHILRGAEAFF; cdr3_nt: TGTGCCAGCAGTCACATCCTAAGGGGGGCTGAAGCTTTCTTT
j_call: TRBJ2-7; d_call: TRBD1; v_call: TRBV29-1; clone_size: many; cdr3_aa: CSVRRDRDSYEQYF; cdr3_nt: TGCAGCGTGCGTCGGGACAGGGACTCCTACGAGCAGTACTTC
j_call: TRBJ2-1; d_call: TRBD2; v_call: TRBV12-3/TRBV12-4; clone_size: few; cdr3_aa: CASRISGSGFSEQFF; cdr3_nt: TGTGCCAGCAGAATTAGCGGGAGTGGGTTTTCTGAGCAGTTCTTC
j_call: TRBJ2-5; d_call: TRBD1; v_call: TRBV19; clone_size: few; cdr3_aa: CASSPRTGGFQETQYF; cdr3_nt: TGTGCCAGTAGTCCAAGGACAGGGGGGTTCCAAGAGACCCAGTACTTC
j_call: TRBJ2-5; d_call: -; v_call: TRBV27; clone_size: few; cdr3_aa: CASSRRELIETQYF; cdr3_nt: TGTGCCAGCAGCCGACGGGAGTTAATCGAGACCCAGTACTTC
j_call: TRBJ2-7; d_call: TRBD2; v_call: TRBV7-2; clone_size: many; cdr3_aa: CASSWGTSDYEQYF; cdr3_nt: TGTGCCAGCAGCTGGGGGACTAGCGACTACGAGCAGTACTTC
j_call: TRBJ1-5; d_call: -; v_call: TRBV7-9; clone_size: -; cdr3_aa: CASSLGVGAYSNQPQHF; cdr3_nt: TGTGCCAGCAGCTTAGGAGTTGGGGCCTATAGCAATCAGCCCCAGCATTTT
j_call: TRBJ2-2; d_call: -; v_call: TRBV12-3/TRBV12-4; clone_size: few; cdr3_aa: CASSSSGAAHLPNTGELFF; cdr3_nt: TGTGCCAGCAGTTCGTCAGGGGCCGCTCACCTTCCGAACACCGGGGAGCTGTTTTTT
j_call: TRBJ2-1; d_call: -; v_call: TRBV20-1; clone_size: few; cdr3_aa: CSARIQRKPNEQFF; cdr3_nt: TGCAGTGCTAGAATCCAGCGCAAGCCCAATGAGCAGTTCTTC
j_call: TRBJ2-5; d_call: TRBD1; v_call: TRBV20-1; clone_size: few; cdr3_aa: CSALNRGPQETQYF; cdr3_nt: TGCAGTGCTCTAAACAGGGGGCCACAAGAGACCCAGTACTTC
j_call: TRBJ2-5; d_call: -; v_call: TRBV29-1; clone_size: -; cdr3_aa: CSVGINGAPQETQYF; cdr3_nt: TGCAGCGTTGGGATTAATGGGGCGCCACAAGAGACCCAGTACTTC
j_call: TRBJ2-1; d_call: TRBD2; v_call: TRBV6-2/TRBV6-3; clone_size: -; cdr3_aa: CASRPGSGGLPNEQFF; cdr3_nt: TGTGCCAGCAGGCCTGGTAGCGGGGGGCTCCCCAATGAGCAGTTCTTC
j_call: TRBJ2-1; d_call: TRBD1; v_call: TRBV4-3; clone_size: few; cdr3_aa: CASSRGTGQYNEQFF; cdr3_nt: TGCGCCAGCAGCCGCGGGACAGGGCAGTACAATGAGCAGTTCTTC
j_call: TRBJ2-1; d_call: -; v_call: TRBV7-3; clone_size: few; cdr3_aa: CASSLYKSDEQFF; cdr3_nt: TGTGCCAGCAGCTTATATAAATCTGATGAGCAGTTCTTC
j_call: TRBJ1-4; d_call: -; v_call: TRBV12-3/TRBV12-4; clone_size: few; cdr3_aa: CASSLGGPGQRGEKLFF; cdr3_nt: TGTGCCAGCAGTTTGGGTGGCCCGGGACAACGGGGTGAAAAACTGTTTTTT
j_call: TRBJ2-7; d_call: -; v_call: TRBV29-1; clone_size: few; cdr3_aa: CSAGLSPTYEQYF; cdr3_nt: TGCAGCGCCGGGCTGTCACCCACCTACGAGCAGTACTTC
j_call: TRBJ2-7; d_call: TRBD2; v_call: TRBV4-1; clone_size: few; cdr3_aa: CASSQDSAGGDHNEQYF; cdr3_nt: TGCGCCAGCAGCCAAGATTCGGCGGGGGGGGATCATAACGAGCAGTACTTC
j_call: TRBJ2-5; d_call: TRBD2; v_call: TRBV7-8; clone_size: few; cdr3_aa: CASSPRGTGGTQYF; cdr3_nt: TGTGCCAGCAGCCCGCGGGGGACCGGGGGGACCCAGTACTTC
j_call: TRBJ2-3; d_call: -; v_call: TRBV7-2; clone_size: -; cdr3_aa: CASSHPAGATQYF; cdr3_nt: TGTGCCAGCAGCCACCCGGCGGGGGCTACGCAGTATTTT
j_call: TRBJ2-3; d_call: -; v_call: TRBV4-3; clone_size: -; cdr3_aa: CASSHTAASDTQYF; cdr3_nt: TGCGCCAGCAGCCACACGGCGGCCTCCGATACGCAGTATTTT
j_call: TRBJ2-7; d_call: TRBD1; v_call: TRBV27; clone_size: -; cdr3_aa: CASSLYGGQASTYEQYF; cdr3_nt: TGTGCCAGCAGTTTATATGGGGGACAGGCGTCTACCTACGAGCAGTACTTC
j_call: TRBJ2-3; d_call: TRBD2; v_call: TRBV7-6; clone_size: -; cdr3_aa: CASSLERITGGTDTQYF; cdr3_nt: TGTGCCAGCAGCTTAGAAAGGATTACGGGGGGAACAGATACGCAGTATTTT
j_call: TRBJ2-7; d_call: TRBD2; v_call: TRBV27; clone_size: -; cdr3_aa: CASSGFAGGLFYEQYF; cdr3_nt: TGTGCCAGCAGTGGGTTTGCGGGAGGGCTTTTCTACGAGCAGTACTTC
j_call: TRBJ2-7; d_call: TRBD2; v_call: TRBV5-1; clone_size: many; cdr3_aa: CASSLVGGDEQYF; cdr3_nt: TGCGCCAGCAGCTTGGTGGGGGGGGACGAGCAGTACTTC
j_call: TRBJ2-3; d_call: TRBD2; v_call: TRBV7-2; clone_size: -; cdr3_aa: CASSFGGSTGDTQYF; cdr3_nt: TGTGCCAGCAGCTTTGGCGGGAGTACGGGGGATACGCAGTATTTT
j_call: TRBJ2-7; d_call: -; v_call: TRBV7-8; clone_size: -; cdr3_aa: CASSLAHDSRGSYEQYF; cdr3_nt: TGTGCCAGCAGCCTAGCCCATGACTCCCGGGGGTCCTACGAGCAGTACTTC
j_call: TRBJ2-5; d_call: -; v_call: TRBV24-1; clone_size: few; cdr3_aa: CATSDSTGFGTQYF; cdr3_nt: TGTGCCACCAGTGATTCCACAGGTTTTGGGACCCAGTACTTC
j_call: TRBJ2-5; d_call: -; v_call: TRBV6-6; clone_size: few; cdr3_aa: CASSYSSLETQYF; cdr3_nt: TGTGCCAGCAGTTACTCGAGCTTGGAGACCCAGTACTTC
j_call: TRBJ1-2; d_call: TRBD1; v_call: TRBV29-1; clone_size: -; cdr3_aa: CSVEGTGQGYTF; cdr3_nt: TGCAGCGTTGAAGGGACAGGGCAGGGCTACACCTTC
j_call: TRBJ1-1; d_call: -; v_call: TRBV7-9; clone_size: -; cdr3_aa: CASSSWGREAVFF; cdr3_nt: TGTGCCAGCAGCTCTTGGGGTCGGGAGGCTGTTTTCTTT
j_call: TRBJ2-1; d_call: -; v_call: TRBV7-2; clone_size: many; cdr3_aa: CASSLARDEQFF; cdr3_nt: TGTGCCAGCAGCTTAGCTAGGGATGAGCAGTTCTTC
j_call: TRBJ2-3; d_call: -; v_call: TRBV2; clone_size: few; cdr3_aa: CASSRGISDTQYF; cdr3_nt: TGTGCCAGCTCTCGGGGGATTTCGGATACGCAGTATTTT
j_call: TRBJ2-5; d_call: -; v_call: TRBV5-1; clone_size: -; cdr3_aa: CASSLWGNQETQYF; cdr3_nt: TGCGCCAGCAGCTTGTGGGGGAACCAAGAGACCCAGTACTTC
j_call: TRBJ2-6; d_call: -; v_call: TRBV10-3; clone_size: few; cdr3_aa: CAISDNKGNGANVLTF; cdr3_nt: TGTGCCATCAGTGACAACAAGGGGAACGGGGCCAACGTCCTGACTTTC
j_call: TRBJ1-5; d_call: -; v_call: TRBV6-1; clone_size: -; cdr3_aa: CASRVMGLSNQPQHF; cdr3_nt: TGTGCCAGCAGAGTCATGGGCCTCAGCAATCAGCCCCAGCATTTT
j_call: TRBJ2-1; d_call: TRBD2; v_call: TRBV12-3/TRBV12-4; clone_size: few; cdr3_aa: CASSSLAVWGEGRNEQFF; cdr3_nt: TGTGCCAGCAGTTCACTAGCGGTGTGGGGGGAGGGCCGTAATGAGCAGTTCTTC
j_call: TRBJ2-1; d_call: -; v_call: TRBV7-2; clone_size: many; cdr3_aa: CASSRDYNEQFF; cdr3_nt: TGTGCCAGCAGTCGCGATTACAATGAGCAGTTCTTC
j_call: TRBJ2-1; d_call: TRBD2; v_call: TRBV7-8; clone_size: few; cdr3_aa: CASSPASGRLNEQFF; cdr3_nt: TGTGCCAGCAGCCCAGCGAGCGGGAGGCTGAATGAGCAGTTCTTC
j_call: TRBJ1-3; d_call: TRBD1; v_call: TRBV20-1; clone_size: many; cdr3_aa: CSASGQVAGNTIYF; cdr3_nt: TGCAGTGCTAGTGGACAGGTCGCGGGAAACACCATATATTTT
j_call: TRBJ1-1; d_call: -; v_call: TRBV20-1; clone_size: -; cdr3_aa: CSARLRMNTEAFF; cdr3_nt: TGCAGTGCTAGATTGAGAATGAACACTGAAGCTTTCTTT
j_call: TRBJ2-1; d_call: -; v_call: TRBV7-2; clone_size: -; cdr3_aa: CASSKGLGIEFEQFF; cdr3_nt: TGTGCCAGCAGCAAGGGACTCGGAATCGAGTTTGAGCAGTTCTTC
j_call: TRBJ1-2; d_call: -; v_call: TRBV4-1; clone_size: many; cdr3_aa: CASSQDLSSPHGYTF; cdr3_nt: TGCGCCAGCAGCCAAGATCTATCGTCACCCCATGGCTACACCTTC
j_call: TRBJ2-4; d_call: -; v_call: TRBV9; clone_size: few; cdr3_aa: CASSAEPGWTKNIQYF; cdr3_nt: TGTGCCAGCAGCGCCGAGCCAGGGTGGACCAAAAACATTCAGTACTTC
j_call: TRBJ1-1; d_call: -; v_call: TRBV5-1; clone_size: -; cdr3_aa: CASSLATANTEAFF; cdr3_nt: TGCGCCAGCAGCTTGGCCACAGCTAACACTGAAGCTTTCTTT
j_call: TRBJ2-1; d_call: -; v_call: TRBV20-1; clone_size: few; cdr3_aa: CSLRRRTAYNEQFF; cdr3_nt: TGCAGCCTAAGACGTAGGACAGCCTACAATGAGCAGTTCTTC
j_call: TRBJ2-1; d_call: -; v_call: TRBV4-3; clone_size: many; cdr3_aa: CASSQDAGRAYNEQFF; cdr3_nt: TGCGCCAGCAGCCAAGATGCGGGTCGGGCCTACAATGAGCAGTTCTTC
j_call: TRBJ2-1; d_call: -; v_call: TRBV21-1; clone_size: few; cdr3_aa: CASSRETGTSGMFNEQFF; cdr3_nt: TGTGCCAGCAGCAGAGAAACCGGGACTAGCGGGATGTTCAATGAGCAGTTCTTC
j_call: TRBJ1-1; d_call: -; v_call: TRBV2; clone_size: few; cdr3_aa: CASSDAGSNTEAFF; cdr3_nt: TGTGCCAGCAGTGACGCCGGGTCGAACACTGAAGCTTTCTTT
j_call: TRBJ2-1; d_call: TRBD1; v_call: TRBV10-3; clone_size: many; cdr3_aa: CAIRRTGGDYNEQFF; cdr3_nt: TGTGCCATCAGACGGACAGGGGGCGATTACAATGAGCAGTTCTTC
j_call: TRBJ2-1; d_call: TRBD2; v_call: TRBV27; clone_size: many; cdr3_aa: CASSIGGAGGSSYNEQFF; cdr3_nt: TGTGCCAGCAGCATCGGAGGGGCGGGAGGAAGCTCCTACAATGAGCAGTTCTTC